This T cell receptor beta chain emerged from a study of technical replicates of blood from several donors. Libraries were prepared by immunoSEQ multiplex PCR; TCRdb keeps only in-frame clonotypes and omits some of them. The sample lists roughly 72,000 clones; roughly 96% were seen once. The CDR3 has 16 amino acids. Germline loops: CDR1 SGDLS, CDR2 YYNGEE. V gave up 4 bases and J gave up 2 bases; unmatched junction bases: 10. The sequencing input was T cells isolated from PBMCs. The chain combines TRBV9 with TRBJ1-1, with 8 positions matching TRBD1. This clonotype was obtained from a human donor in good health. CDR3 bases: TGTGCCAGCAGCCCCCAGGGACAGGTTTTAAACACTGAAGCTTTCTTT. Its translation: CASSPQGQVLNTEAFF.